Listed below are T cell receptor beta chains from one sample, sequenced in a study of T cells in Graves' hyperthyroidism and ophthalmopathy. TCRdb recomputed calls from the multiplex PCR reads with MiXCR, one row per CDR3 protein. The profile shows approximately 590,000 distinct CDR3 sequences, about 15% of them singletons. The sequenced sample consisted of blood. These receptors came from a woman aged 25-40 years with Graves' hyperthyroidism. The CDR3 runs from the conserved cysteine through the conserved F or W.

TRBV2	TRBJ2-3	CASSEGDFAADTQYF
TRBV12-5	TRBJ2-5	CASGRDSQETQYF
TRBV5-1	TRBJ2-1	CASSLEVGIRNEQFF
TRBV20-1	TRBJ2-7	CSAEDRARVPSNEQYF
TRBV7-8	TRBJ2-3	CASSSALGKDTQYF
TRBV10-2	TRBJ2-1	CASSDPGAVEQFF
TRBV11-3	TRBJ2-2	CASSLDAGQRTGELFF
TRBV12-3/TRBV12-4	TRBJ2-5	CASSLINQETQYF
TRBV7-9	TRBJ2-2	CASSLAGQGTNTGELFF
TRBV28	TRBJ2-1	CASSLHYRGERFNNEQFF
TRBV7-2	TRBJ2-7	CASSLGGTSGTIEQYF
TRBV14	TRBJ2-7	CASSQGISNYGEQYF
TRBV27	TRBJ2-7	CASSPGENYEQYF
TRBV6-2/TRBV6-3	TRBJ2-3	CASRVTSTDTQYF
TRBV11-2	TRBJ2-4	CASSLVVEGLAKNIQYF
TRBV4-2	TRBJ2-7	CASSQDGLAGGYEQYF
TRBV6-2/TRBV6-3	TRBJ1-6	CASSYSFRAFGDSPLHF
TRBV6-5	TRBJ2-3	CASSYLHGADTQYF
TRBV12-3/TRBV12-4	TRBJ2-3	CASSFRGTDTQYF
TRBV7-9	TRBJ2-3	CASSLEAGHAADTQYF
TRBV7-9	TRBJ2-6	CASTRAGTGANVLTF
TRBV5-8	TRBJ2-5	CASSSRTSFYETQYF
TRBV30	TRBJ2-7	CASSISRDRGSYEQYF
TRBV7-2	TRBJ1-5	CASSRTGGTSNQPQHF
TRBV3-1	TRBJ2-1	CASSQDRQLLIRNEQFF
TRBV20-1	TRBJ2-1	CSARWREAYYNEQFF
TRBV29-1	TRBJ2-7	CSVKGGPHEQYF
TRBV6-7	TRBJ1-1	CASSYRPSREGAEAFF
TRBV7-9	TRBJ1-2	CASRAGTETNYGYTF
TRBV27	TRBJ2-7	CASSTGLTGTEQYF
TRBV6-2/TRBV6-3	TRBJ1-5	CAVEKGLGYSNQPQHF
TRBV4-1	TRBJ2-2	CASSQALFFGGGTGELFF
TRBV11-2	TRBJ2-7	CASSLGLGWTDSYEQYF
TRBV29-1	TRBJ2-3	CSVEVLNRPDTQYF
TRBV5-1	TRBJ2-7	CASSLAPGFNEQYF
TRBV6-1	TRBJ1-1	CASSDAMRSGTEAFF
TRBV18	TRBJ1-2	CASSPAGNGYTF
TRBV20-1	TRBJ2-7	CSAATTREQYF
TRBV6-2/TRBV6-3	TRBJ2-2	CASSQTGVNTGELFF
TRBV25-1	TRBJ1-2	CASSEGRGGYGYTF
TRBV27	TRBJ2-3	CASSPITATDTQYF
TRBV7-2	TRBJ2-3	CASSLQGSIVTDTQYF
TRBV5-1	TRBJ2-7	CASSLSQYEQYF
TRBV18	TRBJ2-3	CASSPTFGLAVDTDTQYF
TRBV12-3/TRBV12-4	TRBJ2-5	CASSPQGTPGETQYF
TRBV6-1	TRBJ1-5	CASRYNPQQPQHF
TRBV5-1	TRBJ1-1	CASRKGAATEAFF
TRBV6-1	TRBJ2-3	CACFRRGAAGTQYF
TRBV27	TRBJ1-6	CASSARDSNSPLHF
TRBV6-2/TRBV6-3	TRBJ1-2	CASAADLDYGYTF
TRBV30	TRBJ2-7	CASGVYEQYF
TRBV7-2	TRBJ2-7	CASSLVGSAREQYF
TRBV7-3	TRBJ2-1	CASSSGNHNEQFF
TRBV11-2	TRBJ2-7	CASCGLNGYEQYF
TRBV7-9	TRBJ1-3	CASSFLDRPNGNTIYF